Below, 10 T cell receptor beta chains from the same sample are listed, as sequenced in a study of blood T cell repertoires in COVID-19. TCRdb keeps only in-frame clones here, not all; method: immunoSEQ multiplex PCR. Of fewer than 500,000 clones listed, more than 75% were seen once; the top ten hold more than 0.95%. The sequenced sample consisted of peripheral blood. These receptors were obtained from a human donor with acute or convalescent COVID-19. The donor label of this sample is uncertain.

The rearrangement uses TRBV2 and TRBJ2-7, with a possible D match to TRBD2 (5 bases). CDR1 and CDR2 from the germline V gene are SNHLY and FYNNEI. Trimming stripped 4 bases from V and 3 bases from J, with 19 bases between. The CDR3 extends over 16 amino acids. CDR3 region: CASSGNRDTAVYEQYF. CDR3 in DNA: TGTGCCAGCAGTGGCAACCGGGATACCGCGGTCTACGAGCAGTACTTC.

The J gene is TRBJ2-5, the V gene TRBV15; 10 bases are shared with TRBD2. Germline V lookup: CDR1 LNHNV, CDR2 YYDKDF (reference sequence). The CDR3 runs 17 residues. J gave up 5 bases and V 6 bases, and 15 bases lay outside the gene matches. CDR3 sequence: CATSSGHLAGVYETQYF. In DNA, the CDR3 is TGTGCCACCAGTTCTGGCCATCTAGCGGGAGTATATGAGACCCAGTACTTC.

The chain is built from TRBV2 and TRBJ1-5, with TRBD1 matching 7 bases. This CDR3 is built from 15 residues. With V trimmed by 11 bases and J by 2 bases, 12 bases remained unmatched. Germline V gene lookup returns CDR1 SNHLY and CDR2 FYNNEI. CDR3 sequence reads: CAAGGASGGNQPQHF. The CDR3 DNA reads as TGTGCCGCAGGGGGAGCTTCCGGCGGCAATCAGCCCCAGCATTTT.

This clone has only a few counts. V and J are TRBV27 and TRBJ2-5; 7 bases align to TRBD2. After removal of 3 bases from V and 5 bases from J, the junction contained 6 bases not matched to a gene. The CDR3 totals 14 residues. Germline V lookup: CDR1 MNHEY, CDR2 SMNVEV (reference sequence). CDR3 bases: TGTGCCAGCAGTTTCTCGGGAGGCGGTGAGACCCAGTACTTC. Protein: CASSFSGGGETQYF.

The chain couples TRBV28 to TRBJ1-5, with 12 bases that match TRBD1. CDR3 length equals 17 residues. Trimming at V came to 5 bases and at J to 0 bases, leaving 5 bases not matched to a gene. The germline V gene encodes CDR1 MDHEN and CDR2 SYDVKM. CDR3: CASSLGTGGYSNQPQHF. The CDR3 region has the DNA TGTGCCAGCAGTCTCGGGACAGGGGGCTATAGCAATCAGCCCCAGCATTTT.

The chain recombines TRBV25-1 with TRBJ2-5; maybe TRBD1 (6 bases). Germline CDR1 reads MGHDK; CDR2 reads SYGVNS. V lost 2 bases to trimming and J lost 3 bases, with 13 bases between them. The CDR3 runs to 15 residues. CDR3 sequence reads: CASSEIDRRKETQYF. In nucleotides, the CDR3 is TGTGCCAGCAGTGAAATAGACAGGAGAAAAGAGACCCAGTACTTC.

The chain links TRBV7-8 to TRBJ2-7; 10 bases map to TRBD1. CDR1 is SGHVS and CDR2 is FQNEAQ in the germline V gene. Trimming cost V 1 base and J 3 bases; bases outside gene matches: 6. This CDR3 has 16 amino acids. The CDR3 loop is CASSLVPGQGLYEQYF. DNA of the CDR3: TGTGCCAGCAGCTTAGTACCGGGACAGGGGCTCTACGAGCAGTACTTC.

V usage is TRBV14 and J usage is TRBJ2-3, with 8 bases aligning to TRBD2. The germline gives CDR1 SGHDN, CDR2 FVKESK. J gave up 5 bases and V 4 bases, and 17 bases lay outside the gene matches. The CDR3 spans 18 residues. The CDR3 region has the DNA TGTGCCAGCAGCCGCCCTAACGGTGTAGCGGGAAGGGGAGATACGCAGTATTTT. It translates to CASSRPNGVAGRGDTQYF.

The chain joins TRBV18 to TRBJ1-1, with 12 bases lining up with TRBD1. V was clipped by 2 bases and J by 4 bases; unmatched bases: 5. The germline V gene encodes CDR1 KGHSH and CDR2 LQKENI. The CDR3 extends over 16 amino acids. CDR3 region: CASSPRGDRGLTEAFF. CDR3 bases: TGTGCCAGCTCACCAAGGGGGGACAGGGGGCTCACTGAAGCTTTCTTT.

The rearrangement joins TRBV4-1 to TRBJ2-6, with TRBD1 identical over 11 bases. V lost 0 bases to trimming and J lost 1 base; unmatched junction nucleotides: 2. The CDR3 is 18 residues long. Per the germline V gene, CDR1 is MGHRA and CDR2 is YSYEKL. In nucleotides, the CDR3 is TGCGCCAGCAGCCAAGAGGGGACAGGGGGGTCTGGGGCCAACGTCCTGACTTTC. As protein: CASSQEGTGGSGANVLTF.